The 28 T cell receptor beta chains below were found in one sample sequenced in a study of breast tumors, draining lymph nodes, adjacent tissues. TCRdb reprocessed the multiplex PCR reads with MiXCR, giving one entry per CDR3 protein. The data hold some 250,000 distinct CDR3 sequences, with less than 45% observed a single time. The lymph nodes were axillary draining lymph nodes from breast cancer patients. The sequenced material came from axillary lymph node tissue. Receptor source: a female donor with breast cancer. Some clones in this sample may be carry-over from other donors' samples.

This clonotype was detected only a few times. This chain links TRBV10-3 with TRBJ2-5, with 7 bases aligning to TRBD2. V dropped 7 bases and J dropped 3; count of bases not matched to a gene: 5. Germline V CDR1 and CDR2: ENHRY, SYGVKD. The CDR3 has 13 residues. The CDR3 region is CAIKRDGKETQYF. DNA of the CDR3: TGTGCCATCAAGCGGGATGGGAAAGAGACCCAGTACTTC.

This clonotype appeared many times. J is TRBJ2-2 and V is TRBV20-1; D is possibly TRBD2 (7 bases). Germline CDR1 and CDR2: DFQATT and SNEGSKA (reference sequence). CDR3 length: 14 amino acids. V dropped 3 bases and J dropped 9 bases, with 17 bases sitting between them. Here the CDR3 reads CSASLRGHTRELFF. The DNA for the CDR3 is TGCAGTGCTAGTCTGCGGGGGCATACCCGGGAGCTGTTTTTT.

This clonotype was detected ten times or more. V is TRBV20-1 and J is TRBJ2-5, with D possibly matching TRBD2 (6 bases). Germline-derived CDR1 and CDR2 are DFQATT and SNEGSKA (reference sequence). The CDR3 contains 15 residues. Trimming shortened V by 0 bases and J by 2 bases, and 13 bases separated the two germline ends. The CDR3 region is CSARDHGGVQETQYF. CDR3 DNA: TGCAGTGCTAGAGACCACGGCGGGGTTCAAGAGACCCAGTACTTC.

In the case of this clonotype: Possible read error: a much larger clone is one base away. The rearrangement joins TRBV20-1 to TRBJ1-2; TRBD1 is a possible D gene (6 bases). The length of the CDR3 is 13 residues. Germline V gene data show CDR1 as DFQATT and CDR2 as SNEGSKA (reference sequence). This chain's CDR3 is CSADPTGNYAYTF. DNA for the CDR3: TGCAGTGCAGACCCCACAGGGAACTATGCCTACACCTTC.

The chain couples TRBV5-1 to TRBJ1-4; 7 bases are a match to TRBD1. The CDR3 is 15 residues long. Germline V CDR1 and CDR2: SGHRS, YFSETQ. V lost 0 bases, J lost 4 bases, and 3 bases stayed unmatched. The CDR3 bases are TGCGCCAGCAGCTTGGGGGACAGCCTTAATGAAAAACTGTTTTTT. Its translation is CASSLGDSLNEKLFF.

In DNA, the CDR3 is TGTGCCACCAGCAGAGACTTAGCGGGATCGCCAGATACGCAGTATTTT. It specifies CATSRDLAGSPDTQYF. The chain uses TRBV15 and TRBJ2-3, with 8 nucleotides matching TRBD2. This CDR3 spans 16 amino acids. Germline V gives CDR1 LNHNV, CDR2 YYDKDF (reference sequence). With 0 bases clipped from V and 4 bases from J, the junction kept 6 bases outside the gene matches. Full variable domain (missing parts from reference TRBV15 and TRBJ2-3): DAMVIQNPRYQVTQFGKPVTLSCSQTLNHNVMYWYQQKSSQAPKLLFHYYDKDFNNEADTPDNFQSRRPNTSFCFLDIRSPGLGDTAMYLCATSRDLAGSPDTQYFGPGTRLTVL.

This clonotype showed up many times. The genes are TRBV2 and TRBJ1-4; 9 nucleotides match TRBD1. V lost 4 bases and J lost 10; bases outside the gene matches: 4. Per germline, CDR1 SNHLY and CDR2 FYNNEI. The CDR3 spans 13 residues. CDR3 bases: TGTGCCAGCAGTGGTGGGACAGGGTTAAAACTGTTTTTT. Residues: CASSGGTGLKLFF.

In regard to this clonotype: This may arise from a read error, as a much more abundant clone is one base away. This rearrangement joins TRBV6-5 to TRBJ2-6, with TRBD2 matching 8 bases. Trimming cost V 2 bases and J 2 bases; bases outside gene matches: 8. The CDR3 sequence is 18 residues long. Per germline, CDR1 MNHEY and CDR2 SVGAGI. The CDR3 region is CASSYVAGRAPGANVLTF. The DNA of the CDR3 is TGTGCCAGCAGTTACGTGGCCGGGAGGGCCCCTGGGGCCAACGTCCTGACTTTC.

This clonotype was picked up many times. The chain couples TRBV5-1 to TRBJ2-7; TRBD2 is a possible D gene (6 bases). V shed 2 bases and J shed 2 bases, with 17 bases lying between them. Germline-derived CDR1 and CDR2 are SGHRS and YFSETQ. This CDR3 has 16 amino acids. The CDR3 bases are TGCGCCAGCAGCTTAGGAGGGGCGAACCCTACCTACGAGCAGTACTTC. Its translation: CASSLGGANPTYEQYF.

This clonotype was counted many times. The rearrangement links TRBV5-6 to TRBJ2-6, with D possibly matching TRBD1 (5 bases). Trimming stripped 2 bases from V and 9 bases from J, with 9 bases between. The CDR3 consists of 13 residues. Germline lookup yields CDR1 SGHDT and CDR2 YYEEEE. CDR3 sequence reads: CASSFNRRNVLTF. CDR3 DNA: TGTGCCAGCAGCTTTAACAGGCGCAACGTCCTGACTTTC.

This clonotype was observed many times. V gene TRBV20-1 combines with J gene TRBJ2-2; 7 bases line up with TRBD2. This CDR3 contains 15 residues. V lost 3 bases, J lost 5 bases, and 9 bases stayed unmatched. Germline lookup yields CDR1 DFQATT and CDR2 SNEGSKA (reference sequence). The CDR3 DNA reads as TGCAGTGCTAGGGAGCTAGCGGAGGGGACCGGGGAGCTGTTTTTT. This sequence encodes CSARELAEGTGELFF.

In DNA form, the CDR3 reads TGTGCCAGCAGCTTAGGATCAGCGGGGACAGAACCCACCGGGGAGCTGTTTTTT. Its protein product is CASSLGSAGTEPTGELFF. The rearrangement uses TRBV7-3 and TRBJ2-2, with D tentatively TRBD1 or TRBD2 (7 bases each). The CDR3 length is 18 residues. With 2 bases removed from V and 4 bases from J, the gap between germline ends came to 20 bases. Germline V gene sequence: CDR1 SGHTA, CDR2 FQGTGA.

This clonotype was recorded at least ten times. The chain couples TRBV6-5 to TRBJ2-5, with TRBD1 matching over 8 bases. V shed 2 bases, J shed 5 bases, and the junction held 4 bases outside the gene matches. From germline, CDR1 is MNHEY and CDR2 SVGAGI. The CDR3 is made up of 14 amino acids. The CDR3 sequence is CASSYRRGRETQYF. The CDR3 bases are TGTGCCAGCAGTTACCGCAGGGGGCGCGAGACCCAGTACTTC.

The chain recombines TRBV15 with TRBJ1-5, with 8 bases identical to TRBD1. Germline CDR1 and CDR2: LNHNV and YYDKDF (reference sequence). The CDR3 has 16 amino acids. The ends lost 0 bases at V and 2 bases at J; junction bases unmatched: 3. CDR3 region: CATSREKTGGNQPQHF. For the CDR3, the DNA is TGTGCCACCAGCAGAGAAAAGACAGGGGGCAATCAGCCCCAGCATTTT.

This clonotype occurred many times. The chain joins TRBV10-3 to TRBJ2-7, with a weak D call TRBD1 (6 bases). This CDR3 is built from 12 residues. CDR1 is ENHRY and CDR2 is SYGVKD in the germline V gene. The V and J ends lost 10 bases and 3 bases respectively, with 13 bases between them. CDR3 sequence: CASMDRLYEQYF. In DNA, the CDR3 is TGTGCCAGTATGGACAGACTCTACGAGCAGTACTTC.

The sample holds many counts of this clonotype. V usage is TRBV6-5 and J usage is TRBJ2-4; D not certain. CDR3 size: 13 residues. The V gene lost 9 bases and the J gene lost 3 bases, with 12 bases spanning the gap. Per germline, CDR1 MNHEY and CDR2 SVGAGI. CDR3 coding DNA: TGTGCCAGTCTCGAAGAAGACAAAAACATTCAGTACTTC. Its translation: CASLEEDKNIQYF.

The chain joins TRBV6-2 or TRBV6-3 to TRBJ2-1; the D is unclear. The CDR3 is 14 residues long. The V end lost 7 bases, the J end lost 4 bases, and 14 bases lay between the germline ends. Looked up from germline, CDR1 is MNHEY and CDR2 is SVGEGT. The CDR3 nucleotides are TGTGCCAGCAACCACAGCCCCTCTTACAATGAGCAGTTCTTC. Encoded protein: CASNHSPSYNEQFF.

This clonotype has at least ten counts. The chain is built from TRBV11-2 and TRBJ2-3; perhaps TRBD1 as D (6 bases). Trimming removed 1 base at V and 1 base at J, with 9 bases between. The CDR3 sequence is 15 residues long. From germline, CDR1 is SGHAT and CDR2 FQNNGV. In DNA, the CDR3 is TGTGCCAGCAGCTTAGGGGGGCCCGGCACAGATACGCAGTATTTT. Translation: CASSLGGPGTDTQYF.

This CDR3 is CASGASGRSTDTQYF. The CDR3 DNA reads TGTGCTAGTGGTGCTAGCGGGAGAAGCACAGATACGCAGTATTTT. The chain couples TRBV12-5 to TRBJ2-3; 10 nucleotides line up with TRBD2. Per the germline V gene, CDR1 is LGHNT and CDR2 is FRNRAP. V gave up 5 bases and J gave up 0 bases; unmatched junction bases: 2. The CDR3 has 15 residues.

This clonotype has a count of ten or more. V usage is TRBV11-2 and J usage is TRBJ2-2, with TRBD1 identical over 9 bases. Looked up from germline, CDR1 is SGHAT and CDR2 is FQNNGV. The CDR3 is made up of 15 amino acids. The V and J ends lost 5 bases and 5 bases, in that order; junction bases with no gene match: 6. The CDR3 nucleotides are TGTGCCAGCAGCCTTGGACAGGGGTTTACCGGGGAGCTGTTTTTT. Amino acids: CASSLGQGFTGELFF.

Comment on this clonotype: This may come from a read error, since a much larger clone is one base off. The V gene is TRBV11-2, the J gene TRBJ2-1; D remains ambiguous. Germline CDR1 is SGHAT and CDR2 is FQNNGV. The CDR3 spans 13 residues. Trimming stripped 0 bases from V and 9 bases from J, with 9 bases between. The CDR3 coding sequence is TGTGCCAGCAGCTTAGATTTAAGCGCTGAGCAGTTCTTC. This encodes CASSLDLSAEQFF.

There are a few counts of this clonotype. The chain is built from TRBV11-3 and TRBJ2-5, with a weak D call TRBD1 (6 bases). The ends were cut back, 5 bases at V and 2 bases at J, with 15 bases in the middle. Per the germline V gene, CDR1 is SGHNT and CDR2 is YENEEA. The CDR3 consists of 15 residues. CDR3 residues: CASSEGNRAQETQYF. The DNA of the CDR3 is TGTGCCAGCAGCGAGGGGAACAGGGCTCAAGAGACCCAGTACTTC.

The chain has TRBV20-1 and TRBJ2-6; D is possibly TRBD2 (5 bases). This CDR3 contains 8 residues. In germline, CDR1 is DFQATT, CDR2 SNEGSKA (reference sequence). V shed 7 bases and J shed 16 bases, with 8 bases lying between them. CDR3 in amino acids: CSGRELTF. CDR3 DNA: TGCAGTGGACGGGAACTGACTTTC.

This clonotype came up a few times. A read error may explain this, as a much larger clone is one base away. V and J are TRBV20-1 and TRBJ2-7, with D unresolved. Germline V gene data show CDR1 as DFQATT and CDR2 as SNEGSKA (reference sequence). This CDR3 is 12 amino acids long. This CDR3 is CSASRPAYEPYF. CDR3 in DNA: TGCAGTGCTAGTCGTCCTGCCTACGAGCCGTACTTC.

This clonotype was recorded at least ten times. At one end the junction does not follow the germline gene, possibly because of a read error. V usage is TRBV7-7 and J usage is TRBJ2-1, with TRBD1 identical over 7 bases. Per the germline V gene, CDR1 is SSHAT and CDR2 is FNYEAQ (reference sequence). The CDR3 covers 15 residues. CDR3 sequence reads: CASSLAPDRSNEQFF. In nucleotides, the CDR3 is TGTGCTAGCAGCTTAGCCCCGGACAGGAGTAATGAGCAGTTCTTC.

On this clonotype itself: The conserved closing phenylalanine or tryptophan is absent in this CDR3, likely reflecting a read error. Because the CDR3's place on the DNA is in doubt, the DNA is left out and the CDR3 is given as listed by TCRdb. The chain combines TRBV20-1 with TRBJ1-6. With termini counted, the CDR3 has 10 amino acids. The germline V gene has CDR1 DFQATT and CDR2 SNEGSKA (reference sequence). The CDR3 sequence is CSANRTSVAP.

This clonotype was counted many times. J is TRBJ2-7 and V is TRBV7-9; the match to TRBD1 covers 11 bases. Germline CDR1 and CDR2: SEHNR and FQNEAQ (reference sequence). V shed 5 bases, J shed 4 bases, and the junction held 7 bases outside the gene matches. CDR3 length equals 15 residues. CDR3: CASSAAWDRGYEQYF. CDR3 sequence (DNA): TGTGCCAGCAGCGCGGCCTGGGACAGGGGGTACGAGCAGTACTTC.

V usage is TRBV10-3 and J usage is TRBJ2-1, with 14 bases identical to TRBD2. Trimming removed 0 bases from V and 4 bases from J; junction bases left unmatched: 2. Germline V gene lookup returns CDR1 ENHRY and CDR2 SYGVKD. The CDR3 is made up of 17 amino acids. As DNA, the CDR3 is TGTGCCATCAGTGAGTCCGGGACTAGCGGGGGATACAATGAGCAGTTCTTC. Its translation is CAISESGTSGGYNEQFF.